This T cell receptor beta chain was obtained from a study of cytomegalovirus exposure and HLA in healthy donors. Study-wide background: HLA-typed donors were the source of 86 million or so unique TCRs held in an early data release.

On this clone: Antigen unknown.

The PCR contained 60 Vbeta and 13 Jbeta primers. Profiled with immunoSEQ multiplex PCR; TCRdb holds only in-frame clones, not every one. The sample includes roughly 160,000 clones, roughly 80% of them seen just once. This CDR3 comprises 14 residues. Germline CDR1 reads SGHDT; CDR2 reads YYEEEE. V lost 3 bases and J lost 4; bases outside the gene matches: 3. Overall study findings and caveats: Sequence variants that were highly shared formed a cluster that was likely a sequencing artifact. As a later analysis revealed, most CMV-associated TCR beta chains appeared HLA-restricted.

This chain connects TRBV5-6 to TRBJ2-3; 9 positions agree with TRBD1. Sequenced input: PBMCs. The sequence was collected from a man younger than 35 in good health and CMV-seropositive. The CDR3 coding sequence is TGTGCCAGCAGCTATAGGACAGGGGCAGATACGCAGTATTTT. This codes for CASSYRTGADTQYF.